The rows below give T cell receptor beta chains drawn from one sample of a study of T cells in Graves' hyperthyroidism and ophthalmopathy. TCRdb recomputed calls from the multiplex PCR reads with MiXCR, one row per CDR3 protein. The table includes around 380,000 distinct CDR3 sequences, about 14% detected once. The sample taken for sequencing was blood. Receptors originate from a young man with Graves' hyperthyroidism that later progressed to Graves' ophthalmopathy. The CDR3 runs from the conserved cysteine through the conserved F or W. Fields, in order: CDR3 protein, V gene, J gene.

cdr3_aa: CSARPRDRDYSPLHF
v_call: TRBV20-1
j_call: TRBJ1-6

cdr3_aa: CASTYPPRADQPQHF
v_call: TRBV28
j_call: TRBJ1-5

cdr3_aa: CASESTQGGRSPLHF
v_call: TRBV25-1
j_call: TRBJ1-6

cdr3_aa: CASRLAGASPYEQYF
v_call: TRBV28
j_call: TRBJ2-7

cdr3_aa: CASSFLAGDSYEQYF
v_call: TRBV13
j_call: TRBJ2-7

cdr3_aa: CASTLIAGRTDTQYF
v_call: TRBV6-1
j_call: TRBJ2-3

cdr3_aa: CAISDRAGAGDTQYF
v_call: TRBV10-3
j_call: TRBJ2-3

cdr3_aa: CAWSVLGTGWTHEQYF
v_call: TRBV30
j_call: TRBJ2-7

cdr3_aa: CASRTSGSSWNEQFF
v_call: TRBV2
j_call: TRBJ2-1

cdr3_aa: CASSQRTAGYEQYF
v_call: TRBV4-1
j_call: TRBJ2-7

cdr3_aa: CASSLYLGPGYTF
v_call: TRBV5-6
j_call: TRBJ1-2

cdr3_aa: CAISRTGREQYF
v_call: TRBV12-3/TRBV12-4
j_call: TRBJ2-7

cdr3_aa: CASSYREGAQANQPQHF
v_call: TRBV6-6
j_call: TRBJ1-5

cdr3_aa: CASSTRDRGHNEQFF
v_call: TRBV12-3/TRBV12-4
j_call: TRBJ2-1

cdr3_aa: CASSLQEGAGELFF
v_call: TRBV12-3/TRBV12-4
j_call: TRBJ2-2

cdr3_aa: CASSPGLAGANTGELFF
v_call: TRBV5-1
j_call: TRBJ2-2

cdr3_aa: CSAPSLVGTQYF
v_call: TRBV20-1
j_call: TRBJ2-5

cdr3_aa: CASSPRGPAGTF
v_call: TRBV7-8
j_call: TRBJ1-2

cdr3_aa: CASGGGSYGYTF
v_call: TRBV12-3/TRBV12-4
j_call: TRBJ1-2

cdr3_aa: CWAGESTDTQYF
v_call: TRBV7-2
j_call: TRBJ2-3

cdr3_aa: CASSPRGRPTDTQYF
v_call: TRBV5-1
j_call: TRBJ2-3

cdr3_aa: CASSEGQGRSHEQFF
v_call: TRBV25-1
j_call: TRBJ2-1

cdr3_aa: CATSDSGGEAFF
v_call: TRBV24-1
j_call: TRBJ1-1

cdr3_aa: CASSLDYGYTF
v_call: TRBV12-3/TRBV12-4
j_call: TRBJ1-2

cdr3_aa: CASSRQTNTEAFF
v_call: TRBV5-1
j_call: TRBJ1-1

cdr3_aa: CSVDPGNNEKLFF
v_call: TRBV29-1
j_call: TRBJ1-4

cdr3_aa: CASGVGDQPQHF
v_call: TRBV27
j_call: TRBJ1-5

cdr3_aa: CASSPVRSTEAFF
v_call: TRBV18
j_call: TRBJ1-1

cdr3_aa: CASSLRISGANVLTF
v_call: TRBV6-8
j_call: TRBJ2-6

cdr3_aa: CASSRGTNNEQFF
v_call: TRBV7-3
j_call: TRBJ2-1

cdr3_aa: CASSYSLRGNEQFF
v_call: TRBV2
j_call: TRBJ2-1

cdr3_aa: CSVGARDQPQHF
v_call: TRBV29-1
j_call: TRBJ1-5

cdr3_aa: CASSADWLNEQFF
v_call: TRBV5-6
j_call: TRBJ2-1

cdr3_aa: CASSPLDSETQYF
v_call: TRBV6-1
j_call: TRBJ2-5

cdr3_aa: CASSPGRLAGGTACNEQFF
v_call: TRBV7-6
j_call: TRBJ2-1

cdr3_aa: CASSIDRPPSPLHF
v_call: TRBV6-1
j_call: TRBJ1-6

cdr3_aa: CASSLRGPRTDTQYF
v_call: TRBV7-2
j_call: TRBJ2-3

cdr3_aa: CASSLLQGADTQYF
v_call: TRBV28
j_call: TRBJ2-3

cdr3_aa: CASSYWDTNQPQHF
v_call: TRBV7-9
j_call: TRBJ1-5

cdr3_aa: CASSLLAGGPREQFF
v_call: TRBV7-8
j_call: TRBJ2-1

cdr3_aa: CASSITGGRETQYF
v_call: TRBV19
j_call: TRBJ2-5

cdr3_aa: CASRASGAAEQFF
v_call: TRBV6-1
j_call: TRBJ2-1

cdr3_aa: CASTSYRILSYEQYF
v_call: TRBV28
j_call: TRBJ2-7

cdr3_aa: CASSPRLAGVSYEQYF
v_call: TRBV9
j_call: TRBJ2-7

cdr3_aa: CASSLDRGRSNEKLFF
v_call: TRBV5-5
j_call: TRBJ1-4

cdr3_aa: CASSVKGGREKLFF
v_call: TRBV10-2
j_call: TRBJ1-4